This T cell receptor (beta chain) stems from a study of shared clonotypes between healthy human individuals. Study observations and caveats: Non-shared clonotypes had lower generation probabilities than clonotypes shared by all four sorted-subset donors. Having only a few donors restricted how much genetic and exposure-history diversity was captured.

A word on this clone: Its specificity is unknown.

The CDR3 runs 12 residues. The V and J ends lost 5 bases and 11 bases respectively, with 13 bases between them. Germline V CDR1 and CDR2: SGHAT, FQNNGV. Assay: immunoSEQ multiplex PCR; the TCRdb copy retains only in-frame clones and omits some. The sample comprises some 1,600,000 clones, 98% of which are singletons, and roughly 0.42% rests with the top ten. The sequence was obtained from a man younger than 40 in good health. The chain carries TRBV11-2 and TRBJ1-5, with unresolved D. The sample taken for sequencing was naive CD4+ T cells sorted from blood. Described subset: CD45RA+ positively selected. The DNA of the CDR3 is TGTGCCAGCAGCCACCGGGCCGGGTCCCAGCATTTT. It specifies CASSHRAGSQHF. The full variable domain, completed using reference TRBV11-2 and TRBJ1-5, is EAGVAQSPRYKIIEKRQSVAFWCNPISGHATLYWYQQILGQGPKLLIQFQNNGVVDDSQLPKDRFSAERLKGVDSTLKIQPAKLEDSAVYLCASSHRAGSQHFGDGTRLSIL.